This TCR beta chain came from a study of immune evolution from preneoplasia to lung adenocarcinoma. Broader study findings: Top clone share appeared to fall from AAH through AIS, MIA, adenocarcinoma.

In regard to this clone: Its antigen is unknown. Other nucleotide sequences from this sample produce the same CDR3.

The data were produced by immunoSEQ multiplex PCR, yet TCRdb's version contains in-frame clones alone and is incomplete. The table records several thousand clones, about three quarters of them present only once. CDR1 and CDR2 from the germline V gene are MDHEN and SYDVKM. The germline V and J ends were trimmed by 6 bases and 2 bases, with 15 bases remaining between them. CDR3 length equals 15 residues. The chain joins TRBV28 to TRBJ2-3; D is perhaps TRBD2 (6 bases). This TCR was sampled from a person aged 65 to 85 with lung adenocarcinoma. The sample comprised FFPE atypical adenomatous hyperplasia tissue from the lung. Subset indicated: atypical adenomatous hyperplasia (AAH), lung preneoplasia. CDR3 sequence: CASSLPSGLTDTQYF. The CDR3 nucleotides are TGTGCCAGCAGCCTCCCCAGCGGGCTCACAGATACGCAGTATTTT. Full variable domain (outside the CDR3, taken from reference TRBV28 and TRBJ2-3): DVKVTQSSRYLVKRTGEKVFLECVQDMDHENMFWYRQDPGLGLRLIYFSYDVKMKEKGDIPEGYSVSREKKERFSLILESASTNQTSMYLCASSLPSGLTDTQYFGPGTRLTVL.